Described below is a single T cell receptor beta chain sequence and its context. No antigen is known for it. Preparation of the TCRbeta library involved a method that used unique molecular identifiers. From the PCR reads, TCRdb called clonotypes with MiXCR, one entry per CDR3 protein. Among fewer than 550,000 distinct CDR3 sequences, approximately 10% were seen once, and the ten largest hold around 15%. These data belong to a study of T-cell reconstitution after alpha-beta-depleted transplantation in children. The study's findings and limits: After one year, T-cell counts and TCRbeta diversity mostly came from new T cells.

The CDR3 runs to 16 residues. Germline loops: CDR1 SGDLS, CDR2 YYNGEE. Trimming took 0 bases from V and 4 from J, leaving 16 bases between them. The chain employs TRBV9 and TRBJ2-5; tentative D call: TRBD1 (6 bases). This sequence was found in a female patient between 2 and 15 years old who had a stem cell transplant for aplastic anemia, so the T cells may come from the graft donor. This specimen consisted of PBMCs, mostly from graft donor cells, obtained 180 days after TCRalphabeta/CD19-depleted stem cell transplant. CDR3 DNA: TGTGCCAGCAGCGTAGGGCAGGGGTCCCCCTCAGAGACCCAGTACTTC. Its protein product is CASSVGQGSPSETQYF.